A single sample is the source of the 16 T cell receptor beta chains below, sequenced in a study of blood T cells in healthy people across ages (dated by TCRdb to 2014 to 2015). Library construction relied on 5' RACE. Sequencing used an Illumina HiSeq 2500. A second PCR of about 6 to 11 cycles was performed with a sample-barcoded 5' primer and a J-beta primer mix. TCRdb applied fastp at Q25 and MiXCR to the public reads, then kept only in-frame beta chains. When rows share a CDR3 protein, they turn into one entry using the most common DNA and genes. This sample is represented by some 1.1 million distinct CDR3 sequences; 35% to 40% of them were singletons. The leading ten clones occupy around 13% of the sample. The sequenced sample consisted of blood. These receptors all come from a man aged 18 to 29 in good health.

This chain connects TRBV4-2 to TRBJ1-2; D unclear. V gave up 0 bases and J gave up 7 bases, with 9 bases separating them. Germline V lookup: CDR1 LGHNA, CDR2 YNFKEQ. The CDR3 sequence is 13 residues long. The CDR3 loop reads CASSQDIAVGYTF. Written as DNA, the CDR3 is TGTGCCAGCAGCCAAGATATCGCCGTTGGCTACACCTTC.

In its sample, this clonotype was seen a few times. This rearrangement joins TRBV2 to TRBJ2-7, with 12 bases lining up with TRBD2. Germline loops: CDR1 SNHLY, CDR2 FYNNEI. The CDR3 runs 17 residues. The trim removed 4 bases at V and 0 bases at J, leaving 7 bases unmatched. CDR3 coding DNA: TGTGCCAGCAGTGGCACTAGCGGGGGGCCTTTCTCCTACGAGCAGTACTTC. It is translated as CASSGTSGGPFSYEQYF.

This clonotype was seen a few times. This rearrangement joins TRBV13 to TRBJ2-1; 8 nucleotides match TRBD1. The junction had 12 bases not matched to a gene; V was cut back by 5 bases and J by 15 bases. The CDR3 runs to 13 residues. Per germline, CDR1 PRHDT and CDR2 FYEKMQ (reference sequence). The CDR3 protein is CASSNRGQERGFF. The CDR3 DNA reads TGTGCCAGCAGCAATCGGGGACAGGAAAGGGGGTTCTTC.

Remarks on this clonotype: This may come from a read error, since a much larger clone is one base off. The chain recombines TRBV30 with TRBJ1-2; D call uncertain. There are 13 residues in the CDR3. Germline V gene lookup returns CDR1 GTSNPN and CDR2 SVGIG (reference sequence). CDR3 bases: TGTGCCCGGAGTGTCAAAGCAGCCTATGGCTACACCTTC. It is translated as CARSVKAAYGYTF.

Of note for this clonotype: At one end the junction does not follow the germline gene, possibly because of a read error. J is TRBJ2-1 and V is TRBV5-1, with 7 bases that match TRBD1. Per germline, CDR1 SGHRS and CDR2 YFSETQ. The CDR3 length is 13 residues. CDR3: CASSVDRVNEQFF. The CDR3 coding sequence is TGTGCCAGCAGTGTAGACAGGGTCAATGAGCAGTTCTTC.

The chain joins TRBV5-1 to TRBJ1-1, with D possibly matching TRBD1 (5 bases). The V end was cut by 2 bases, the J end by 1 base, with 9 bases between. The CDR3 has 14 amino acids. Germline-derived CDR1 and CDR2 are SGHRS and YFSETQ. CDR3 coding DNA: TGCGCCAGCAGCTTCAGGGCCCAGAACACTGAAGCTTTCTTT. Amino acid sequence: CASSFRAQNTEAFF.

The chain's CDR3 is CASSQEVANYGYTF. Written as DNA, the CDR3 is TGTGCCAGCAGCCAGGAAGTAGCTAACTATGGCTACACCTTC. The chain joins TRBV4-2 to TRBJ1-2, with D unclear. The germline V gene has CDR1 LGHNA and CDR2 YNFKEQ. The CDR3 is 14 residues long. Trimming took 3 bases from V and 0 from J, leaving 8 bases between them.

This chain links TRBV30 with TRBJ1-1, with unresolved D. The germline V gene has CDR1 GTSNPN and CDR2 SVGIG (reference sequence). V was trimmed by 4 bases and J by 4 bases, leaving 13 bases between them. CDR3 size: 13 residues. The CDR3: CAWITWEGTEAFF. The CDR3 DNA sequence: TGTGCCTGGATTACCTGGGAGGGCACTGAAGCTTTCTTT.

This rearrangement joins TRBV5-1 to TRBJ1-5, with D unresolved. V dropped 0 bases and J dropped 6 bases, with 7 bases sitting between them. Germline CDR1 SGHRS, CDR2 YFSETQ. The CDR3 has 13 residues. The CDR3 nucleotides read TGCGCCAGCAGCTTGGGGCTCCGTCAGCCCCAGCATTTT. This codes for CASSLGLRQPQHF.

This clonotype came up a few times. This chain links TRBV7-9 with TRBJ1-1; D might be TRBD1 (6 bases). CDR1 is SEHNR, CDR2 FQNEAQ, per germline (reference sequence). The CDR3 is 15 amino acids. The ends were cut back, 3 bases at V and 3 bases at J, with 14 bases in the middle. The chain's CDR3 is CASSFGGLGDTEAFF. The DNA for the CDR3 is TGTGCCAGCAGCTTCGGGGGGCTCGGGGACACTGAAGCTTTCTTT. Drawing the rest from reference TRBV7-9 and TRBJ1-1, the complete variable domain is DTGVSQNPRHKITKRGQNVTFRCDPISEHNRLYWYRQTLGQGPEFLTYFQNEAQLEKSRLLSDRFSAERPKGSFSTLEIQRTEQGDSAMYLCASSFGGLGDTEAFFGQGTRLTVV.

This clonotype was counted a few times. This rearrangement joins TRBV7-9 to TRBJ2-7; a possible D gene is TRBD2 (5 bases). V lost 2 bases and J lost 2, with 22 bases in between. The germline V gene encodes CDR1 SEHNR and CDR2 FQNEAQ (reference sequence). CDR3 length: 18 amino acids. The CDR3 region is CASSLFTPGSLRAYEQYF. CDR3 DNA: TGTGCCAGCAGCTTATTCACGCCGGGGTCTCTGAGGGCCTACGAGCAGTACTTC.

V gene TRBV4-3 combines with J gene TRBJ2-1; 10 bases align to TRBD2. CDR1 is LGHNA, CDR2 YSLEER, per germline. J was trimmed by 5 bases and V by 0 bases; bases with no gene match: 4. This CDR3 comprises 16 residues. The DNA of the CDR3 is TGCGCCAGCAGCCAAGATCAGCGGGGGGGCCACAATGAGCAGTTCTTC. Its protein is CASSQDQRGGHNEQFF.

The chain employs TRBV12-3 or TRBV12-4 and TRBJ2-1; D is unresolved. The better agreement between TRBJ2-7 and the DNA end casts doubt on the J call. The CDR3 extends over 16 amino acids. CDR3: CASSLPRGLEDNEQYF. The CDR3 coding sequence is TGTGCCAGCAGTTTACCCCGTGGGCTTGAAGACAATGAGCAGTACTTC.

The rearrangement uses TRBV20-1 and TRBJ2-5; either TRBD1 or TRBD2 may supply D (6 bases each). The CDR3 has 15 residues. V gave up 1 base and J gave up 1 base, with 13 bases separating them. Germline V gives CDR1 DFQATT, CDR2 SNEGSKA (reference sequence). The CDR3, as DNA: TGCAGTGCTAGAGGCAGGGGCGGGGCCCAAGAGACCCAGTACTTC. It codes for CSARGRGGAQETQYF.

The V and J genes are TRBV10-3 and TRBJ2-3; TRBD2 matches 7 bases. CDR1 and CDR2 (germline): ENHRY, SYGVKD. This CDR3 contains 14 residues. The trim removed 2 bases at V and 9 bases at J, leaving 8 bases unmatched. CDR3 DNA sequence: TGTGCCATCAGTGAGGGACTAGTTTTATGGACGCAGTATTTT. It translates to CAISEGLVLWTQYF.

This sequence joins TRBV6-4 and TRBJ2-1; 12 positions agree with TRBD2. The CDR3 contains 15 residues. Trimming took 3 bases from V and 5 from J; bases not matched to a gene: 2. The germline CDR1 and CDR2 sequences are MRHNA and SNTAGT. CDR3 region: CASSETSGGNNEQFF. DNA of the CDR3: TGTGCCAGCAGTGAAACTAGCGGGGGGAACAATGAGCAGTTCTTC.